These T cell receptor beta chains were read from a single sample in a study of T cell repertoires in cytomegalovirus infection. TCRdb processed the reads anew with MiXCR; each CDR3 protein has one entry. The sample yields around 740,000 distinct CDR3 sequences, 35% seen once. The sequencing sample was made of PBMCs. These receptors all come from a human donor in good health (CMV status not recorded). Some clones in this sample may be carry-over from other donors' samples. Each CDR3 is given with its conserved first and last residue. Each record gives: clone size, D gene, V gene, J gene, CDR3 DNA, CDR3 protein. A D gene is named only where the DNA matches it firmly. The size entry is marked missing in some rows and otherwise reads once, few, many or a size class.

clone size: .
D gene: .
V gene: TRBV5-5
J gene: TRBJ2-6
CDR3 DNA: TGTGCCAGCAGCCTCGGGTTCAGGGGCAACGTCCTGACTTTC
CDR3 protein: CASSLGFRGNVLTF

clone size: few
D gene: .
V gene: TRBV28
J gene: TRBJ2-7
CDR3 DNA: TGTGCCAGCAGTTTCCAGGGTTCGGGCGAGCAGTACTTC
CDR3 protein: CASSFQGSGEQYF

clone size: .
D gene: .
V gene: TRBV6-1
J gene: TRBJ2-7
CDR3 DNA: TGTGCCAGTTCGGGGGGCTTGGGTGCGTACGAGCAGTACTTC
CDR3 protein: CASSGGLGAYEQYF

clone size: .
D gene: .
V gene: TRBV2
J gene: TRBJ1-5
CDR3 DNA: TGTGCCAGCAGTCTTCCGGGACCCGGCAATCAGCCCCAGCATTTT
CDR3 protein: CASSLPGPGNQPQHF

clone size: .
D gene: .
V gene: TRBV20-1
J gene: TRBJ1-1
CDR3 DNA: TGCAGTGCTAGAGACACATCAGGGACCACTGAAGCTTTCTTT
CDR3 protein: CSARDTSGTTEAFF

clone size: .
D gene: TRBD1
V gene: TRBV2
J gene: TRBJ2-6
CDR3 DNA: TGTGCCAGCATATGGCAGGGGGCTCTCTCAGGGGCCAACGTCCTGACTTTC
CDR3 protein: CASIWQGALSGANVLTF

clone size: .
D gene: TRBD1
V gene: TRBV7-4
J gene: TRBJ1-4
CDR3 DNA: TGTACCAGCAGCTTCGTCCAGGGGGCCGCTAATGAAAAACTGTTTTTT
CDR3 protein: CTSSFVQGAANEKLFF

clone size: .
D gene: TRBD1
V gene: TRBV27
J gene: TRBJ1-2
CDR3 DNA: TGTCCCACAGCAGAAGACCTGAGGAGGGGGACAGACTATGGCTACACCTTC
CDR3 protein: CPTAEDLRRGTDYGYTF

clone size: .
D gene: TRBD1
V gene: TRBV12-3/TRBV12-4
J gene: TRBJ1-6
CDR3 DNA: TGTGCCAGCATCACCCGGGGAAACAGGGGGCAGGGGACACCCCTCCACTTT
CDR3 protein: CASITRGNRGQGTPLHF

clone size: few
D gene: .
V gene: TRBV28
J gene: TRBJ1-1
CDR3 DNA: TGTGCCAGCAGTTTATCGGTGGGGCGCGGGAACACTGAAGCTTTCTTT
CDR3 protein: CASSLSVGRGNTEAFF

clone size: once
D gene: .
V gene: TRBV28
J gene: TRBJ2-5
CDR3 DNA: TGTTCCAGCAGTCCCAGACCAGCGTTGAAGACCCAGTACTTC
CDR3 protein: CSSSPRPALKTQYF

clone size: many
D gene: .
V gene: TRBV7-8
J gene: TRBJ1-1
CDR3 DNA: TGTGCCAGCAGCCCGCCTGGACTGAACACTGAAGCTTTCTTT
CDR3 protein: CASSPPGLNTEAFF

clone size: few
D gene: .
V gene: TRBV7-9
J gene: TRBJ1-4
CDR3 DNA: TGTGCCAGCAGCCCAGAGGCCACGGGAGTTCGAAAACTGTTTTTT
CDR3 protein: CASSPEATGVRKLFF

clone size: .
D gene: .
V gene: TRBV5-1
J gene: TRBJ2-7
CDR3 DNA: TGCGCCAGCAGTCCGCACAGGGTGCCGCCCTACGAGCAGTACTTC
CDR3 protein: CASSPHRVPPYEQYF

clone size: .
D gene: .
V gene: TRBV5-1
J gene: TRBJ1-3
CDR3 DNA: TGCGCCAGCAGCGACGGGTTACAAATTCCCGGAAACACCATATATTTT
CDR3 protein: CASSDGLQIPGNTIYF

clone size: many
D gene: .
V gene: TRBV7-8
J gene: TRBJ1-5
CDR3 DNA: TGTGCCAGCAGCAATCGACAGGCCAATCAGCCCCAGCATTTT
CDR3 protein: CASSNRQANQPQHF

clone size: .
D gene: TRBD1
V gene: TRBV12-3/TRBV12-4
J gene: TRBJ1-1
CDR3 DNA: TGTGCCAGCAGCCCAGTTTTGGGGACAGGGAACACTGAAGCTTTCTTT
CDR3 protein: CASSPVLGTGNTEAFF

clone size: .
D gene: TRBD1
V gene: TRBV29-1
J gene: TRBJ1-5
CDR3 DNA: TGCAGCGTTGGGATAGACAGGGGTCAGCCCCAGCATTTT
CDR3 protein: CSVGIDRGQPQHF

clone size: few
D gene: .
V gene: TRBV7-8
J gene: TRBJ2-7
CDR3 DNA: TGTGCCAGCAGCCTAGCTCAGGCGGGAAGCTCCTACGAGCAGTACTTC
CDR3 protein: CASSLAQAGSSYEQYF

clone size: few
D gene: .
V gene: TRBV12-3/TRBV12-4
J gene: TRBJ1-6
CDR3 DNA: TGTGCCAGCTATGGGGTCCCCGAAAGCTATAATTCACCCCTCCACTTT
CDR3 protein: CASYGVPESYNSPLHF

clone size: .
D gene: .
V gene: TRBV28
J gene: TRBJ2-7
CDR3 DNA: TGTGCCAGCAGTTTCGGGGCCTACGAGCAGTACTTC
CDR3 protein: CASSFGAYEQYF

clone size: .
D gene: .
V gene: TRBV27
J gene: TRBJ1-3
CDR3 DNA: TGTGCCAGCAGTATGCGGGGCTCTGGAAACACCATATATTTT
CDR3 protein: CASSMRGSGNTIYF

clone size: .
D gene: .
V gene: TRBV7-6
J gene: TRBJ1-1
CDR3 DNA: TGTGCCAGCAGCTTAGACGGGGGCAGCCTGAACACTGAAGCTTTCTTT
CDR3 protein: CASSLDGGSLNTEAFF

clone size: many
D gene: .
V gene: TRBV6-2/TRBV6-3
J gene: TRBJ1-4
CDR3 DNA: TGTGCCAGCAGTTACCCTCCCGAAGGTGAAAAACTGTTTTTT
CDR3 protein: CASSYPPEGEKLFF

clone size: once
D gene: .
V gene: TRBV20-1
J gene: TRBJ2-2
CDR3 DNA: TGCAGTGCTCCTCGGACTGATAACACCGGGGAGCTGTTTTTT
CDR3 protein: CSAPRTDNTGELFF

clone size: few
D gene: TRBD1
V gene: TRBV19
J gene: TRBJ2-3
CDR3 DNA: TGTGCCAGTAGTACGGGGACAGGGGCAGATACGCAGTATTTT
CDR3 protein: CASSTGTGADTQYF

clone size: .
D gene: .
V gene: TRBV28
J gene: TRBJ2-7
CDR3 DNA: TGTGCCAGCGGGAGATACGAGCAGTACTTC
CDR3 protein: CASGRYEQYF

clone size: .
D gene: .
V gene: TRBV7-8
J gene: TRBJ2-3
CDR3 DNA: TGTGCCAGCAGCTTAGTACTGAGGGCTAGCACAGATACGCAGTATTTT
CDR3 protein: CASSLVLRASTDTQYF

clone size: many
D gene: .
V gene: TRBV28
J gene: TRBJ2-2
CDR3 DNA: TGTGCCAGCACCCTCGGGGGAACCGGGGAGCTGTTTTTT
CDR3 protein: CASTLGGTGELFF

clone size: .
D gene: .
V gene: TRBV7-8
J gene: TRBJ1-2
CDR3 DNA: TGTGCCAGCAGCTTAGGGAGTCAAATACGGGATGGCTACACCTTC
CDR3 protein: CASSLGSQIRDGYTF

clone size: .
D gene: TRBD2
V gene: TRBV6-6
J gene: TRBJ2-1
CDR3 DNA: TGTGCCCGCAAATACTACGGGACTAGCGGAGAGCAGTTCTTC
CDR3 protein: CARKYYGTSGEQFF

clone size: .
D gene: .
V gene: TRBV2
J gene: TRBJ2-1
CDR3 DNA: TGTGCCAGCAGCGATATAAAGCGTGAGCAGTTCTTC
CDR3 protein: CASSDIKREQFF

clone size: many
D gene: TRBD1
V gene: TRBV19
J gene: TRBJ1-1
CDR3 DNA: TGTGCCAGTAGTGTTGACAGGGCGAACACTGAAGCTTTCTTT
CDR3 protein: CASSVDRANTEAFF

clone size: few
D gene: .
V gene: TRBV28
J gene: TRBJ1-3
CDR3 DNA: TGTGCCAGCAAGTCACAGGGCTTCATTGGAAACACCATATATTTT
CDR3 protein: CASKSQGFIGNTIYF

clone size: few
D gene: .
V gene: TRBV20-1
J gene: TRBJ2-5
CDR3 DNA: TGCAGTGCTAGCAAGGACGTTAGAGGCCAAGAGACCCAGTACTTC
CDR3 protein: CSASKDVRGQETQYF

clone size: .
D gene: .
V gene: TRBV11-2
J gene: TRBJ2-5
CDR3 DNA: TGTGCCAGCAGCCCCACCTGGAGGGTGGTGTATACCCAGTACTTC
CDR3 protein: CASSPTWRVVYTQYF

clone size: .
D gene: .
V gene: TRBV27
J gene: TRBJ2-5
CDR3 DNA: TGTGCCAGCAGTTTGAACCCCGGGACTCGAGAGACCCAGTACTTC
CDR3 protein: CASSLNPGTRETQYF

clone size: .
D gene: .
V gene: TRBV14
J gene: TRBJ2-3
CDR3 DNA: TGTGCCAGCAGCCAAGTGAAGATTCAGGCCCCAGATACGCAGTATTTT
CDR3 protein: CASSQVKIQAPDTQYF

clone size: few
D gene: .
V gene: TRBV6-1
J gene: TRBJ2-3
CDR3 DNA: TGTGCCAGCAGACGACCCGGGGGAGGCAGAACAGATACGCAGTATTTT
CDR3 protein: CASRRPGGGRTDTQYF

clone size: .
D gene: .
V gene: TRBV7-9
J gene: TRBJ1-2
CDR3 DNA: TGTGCCAGCAGCTCCGTTGGACGGAACAGCTACACCTTC
CDR3 protein: CASSSVGRNSYTF

clone size: few
D gene: .
V gene: TRBV28
J gene: TRBJ1-2
CDR3 DNA: TGTGCCAGCAGTTTCAGGAACCATGGCTACACCTTC
CDR3 protein: CASSFRNHGYTF

clone size: many
D gene: .
V gene: TRBV7-9
J gene: TRBJ1-2
CDR3 DNA: TGTGCCAGCAGCTTAGACCGTTGGAGCTATGGCTACACCTTC
CDR3 protein: CASSLDRWSYGYTF

clone size: .
D gene: TRBD1
V gene: TRBV28
J gene: TRBJ2-7
CDR3 DNA: TGTGCCAGCAGTGTAGCGACAGGGGGCTCCTACGAGCAGTACTTC
CDR3 protein: CASSVATGGSYEQYF

clone size: .
D gene: TRBD2
V gene: TRBV20-1
J gene: TRBJ2-2
CDR3 DNA: TGCAGTGCCCCGAGACTAGCTAACACCGGGGAGCTGTTTTTT
CDR3 protein: CSAPRLANTGELFF

clone size: .
D gene: TRBD2
V gene: TRBV9
J gene: TRBJ2-3
CDR3 DNA: TGTGCCAGCAGCAAGCGACTAGCGGGAGCCACAGATACGCAGTATTTT
CDR3 protein: CASSKRLAGATDTQYF

clone size: .
D gene: TRBD1
V gene: TRBV7-6
J gene: TRBJ1-4
CDR3 DNA: TGTGCCAGCAGCATCAACAGGGGATGGGGTGAAAAACTGTTTTTT
CDR3 protein: CASSINRGWGEKLFF